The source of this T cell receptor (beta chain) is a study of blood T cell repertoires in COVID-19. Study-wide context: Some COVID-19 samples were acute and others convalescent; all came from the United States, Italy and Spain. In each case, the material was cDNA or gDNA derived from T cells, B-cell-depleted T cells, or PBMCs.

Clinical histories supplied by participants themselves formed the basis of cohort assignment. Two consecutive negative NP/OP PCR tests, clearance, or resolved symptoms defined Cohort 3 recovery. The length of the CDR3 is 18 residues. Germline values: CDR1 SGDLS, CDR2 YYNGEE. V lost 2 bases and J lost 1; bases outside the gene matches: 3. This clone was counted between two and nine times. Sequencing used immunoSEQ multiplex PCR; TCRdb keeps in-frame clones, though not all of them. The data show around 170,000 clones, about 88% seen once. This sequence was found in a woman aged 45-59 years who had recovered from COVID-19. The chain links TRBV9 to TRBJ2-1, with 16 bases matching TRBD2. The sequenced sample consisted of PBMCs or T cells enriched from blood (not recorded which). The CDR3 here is CASSVGTSGRVSYNEQFF. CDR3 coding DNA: TGTGCCAGCAGCGTGGGGACTAGCGGGAGGGTTTCCTACAATGAGCAGTTCTTC.